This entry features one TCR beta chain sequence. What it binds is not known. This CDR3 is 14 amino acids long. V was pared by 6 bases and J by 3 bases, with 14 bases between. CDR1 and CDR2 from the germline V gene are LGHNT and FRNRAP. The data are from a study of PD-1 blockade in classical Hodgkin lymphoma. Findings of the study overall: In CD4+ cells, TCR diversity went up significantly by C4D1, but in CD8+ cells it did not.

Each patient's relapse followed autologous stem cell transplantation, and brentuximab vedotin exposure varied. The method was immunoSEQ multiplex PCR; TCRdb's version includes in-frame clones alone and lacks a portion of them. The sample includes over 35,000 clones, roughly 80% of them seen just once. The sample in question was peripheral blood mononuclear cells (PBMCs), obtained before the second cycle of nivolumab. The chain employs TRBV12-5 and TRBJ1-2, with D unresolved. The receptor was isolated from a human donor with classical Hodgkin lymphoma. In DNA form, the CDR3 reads TGTGCTAGTGGCCCAACCGGGCCCTACTATGGCTACACCTTC. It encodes CASGPTGPYYGYTF.